This T cell receptor beta chain originates from a study of early T cells in non-severe SARS-CoV-2 infection (dated by TCRdb to the early 2020s). General notes on the study: Bulk RNA from unsorted whole blood was used for TCR sequencing, so alpha and beta chains could not be paired. Here is what the overall study found, with its caveats: Matching against VDJdb was skewed toward anti-spike CD8 responses, likely underestimated virus-specific expansions, and missed private and CD4 specificities.

Libraries were prepared through 5' RACE. These reads were obtained on a NextSeq 500. Unique molecular identifiers were attached to individual cDNA molecules in the TCR library protocol so that sequencing error and PCR bias could be corrected. Both TCR alpha and beta chains were sequenced, and tight co-correlation was observed between alpha and beta sequence abundances in each sample. The published analysis was carried out like this. Decombinator V4 was used to annotate the V gene, J gene and CDR3 of the TCR sequences. TCRs were defined as expanded if a significant change between any two time points was detected under a Poisson model with p below 0.0001. TCR abundances were normalised to the total number of TCRs sequenced per sample and were expressed as counts per million. MAIT TCRs were defined by TRAV1-2 paired with TRAJ12, TRAJ20 or TRAJ33, and iNKT TCRs by TRAV10 paired with TRAJ18. VDJdb, accessed on 1 November 2021, was searched for TCRs annotated for CMV, EBV and SARS-CoV-2, and TCRs annotated for more than one antigen were excluded. Clones were called with MiXCR by TCRdb after fastp trimmed the public reads at Q25, and only in-frame beta chains were retained. Rows are unified per CDR3 protein, each entry keeping the most common DNA and genes. TCRdb's processing, not the study's, gives the V and J calls here. The sample table holds more than 55,000 distinct CDR3 sequences, of which just under 9% were seen once. The top ten clones comprise around 17% of the sample.

This clonotype was counted at least ten times. There is no known antigen for this receptor. No much larger clonotype is one base removed from it; base qualities were not supplied. From cysteine to phenylalanine, the CDR3 is 14 amino acids long. Here the CDR3 DNA is all that survives: 42 bases in frame from base 1. At the junction V is shortened by 3 bases and J by 0 bases, with 8 bases in between. Taken from the germline V gene, the CDR1 and CDR2 loops are MDHEN and SYDVKM. Set within a cohort of healthcare workers in London, UK, this nested case-control study involved weekly PCR testing of nasopharyngeal swabs along with blood sampling. Healthcare workers were enrolled in the week of the UK lockdown, from 23 to 31 March 2020, and were followed every week for up to roughly 15 weeks.

The chain links TRBV28 with TRBJ1-1; no D gene is confidently identified. The clonotype comes from an adult who was a healthcare worker with PCR-confirmed SARS-CoV-2 infection or an uninfected control (not recorded which). The specimen was whole blood. CDR3 protein: CASSFPTMNTEAFF. The nucleotide sequence is given as TGTGCCAGCAGTTTCCCCACAATGAACACTGAAGCTTTCTTT.